The clone carrying this TCR beta chain occurred once. One end of the junction does not line up with germline, which may come from a read error. This specimen comes from a study of cytomegalovirus exposure and HLA in healthy donors. Both 60 Vbeta primers and 13 Jbeta primers went into the PCR. Here immunoSEQ multiplex PCR was the method, and the copy in TCRdb shows in-frame clones only, minus some. The sample has 85,000 to 100,000 clones; 64% are singletons. CDR1 is SEHNR, CDR2 FQNEAQ, per germline (reference sequence). There are 11 residues in the CDR3. The clonotype originates from a man aged 60-69 years in good health and CMV-seronegative. The genes are TRBV7-9 and TRBJ2-5, with D uncertain. Sample: PBMCs. CDR3: CSSSTGTPGYF. The DNA of the CDR3 is TGTTCCAGCAGCACCGGTACCCCGGGGTACTTC.